This TCR beta chain is from a study of blood T cells in healthy people across ages. On the study more broadly: For every two T cells, template switching captured about one barcoded beta molecule.

A sample-barcoded 5' primer and a J-beta primer mix were used in a second PCR of about 7 to 11 cycles. TCRdb itself ran the 5' RACE reads through MiXCR, one entry per CDR3 protein. The sample holds some 900,000 distinct CDR3 sequences; 48% are singletons and the top ten take 10% to 15%. This clonotype is a singleton in its sample. Germline loops: CDR1 MRHNA, CDR2 SNTAGT. The V gene lost 6 bases and the J gene lost 8 bases, with 34 bases spanning the gap. CDR3 length: 19 residues. The chain employs TRBV6-4 and TRBJ1-2; D gene unclear. The source of this sequence is a man aged 25-40 years in good health. The sequenced material came from blood. The CDR3 DNA sequence: TGTGCCAGCAGCGCCAGTACGAGCAGTGGGTTATCCTACACGGGAGGCTACACCTTC. Translating gives CASSASTSSGLSYTGGYTF.